This TCR beta chain was identified in a study of T cell changes during pregnancy in multiple sclerosis. Here immunoSEQ multiplex PCR was the method, and the copy in TCRdb shows in-frame clones only, minus some. Among approximately 60,000 clones listed, approximately 94% were seen once. CDR1 and CDR2 from the germline V gene are MNHEY and SMNVEV (reference sequence). The CDR3 totals 14 residues. The V end was cut by 0 bases, the J end by 5 bases, with 11 bases between. This clone was seen just once. The sample here was CD8+ T cells from peripheral blood mononuclear cells, taken in the third trimester of pregnancy. This clonotype was sampled from a female donor with multiple sclerosis, enrolled in a pregnancy study. The chain recombines TRBV27 with TRBJ2-7; D may be TRBD2 (6 bases). The CDR3: CASSLSTGGNEQYF. The CDR3 DNA reads TGTGCCAGCAGTTTATCGACTGGCGGGAACGAGCAGTACTTC.